This T cell receptor beta chain was obtained from a study of blood T cells in healthy people across ages. Study results and caveats: Getting older went along with TCR beta diversity per million T cells dropping roughly linearly. Long-lived donors exceeded aged donors in naive CD4+ cells and diversity.

The use of a sample-barcoded 5' primer and a J-beta primer mix characterized a second PCR of about 7 to 12 cycles. TCRdb re-analysed the 5' RACE reads in MiXCR, keeping a single row per CDR3 protein. The data hold over 600,000 distinct CDR3 sequences, with approximately 60% observed a single time. There were at least 6 micrograms of total RNA extracted from every sample. Germline assignment: CDR1 SGHTA and CDR2 FQGNSA. This CDR3 has 15 residues. The ends were cut back, 5 bases at V and 0 bases at J, with 14 bases in the middle. A word on this clonotype: The target antigen is unknown.

Sequencing was performed on blood. This TCR was sampled from a man aged 35 to 55 in good health. The chain carries TRBV7-2 and TRBJ2-7, with D perhaps matching TRBD2 (6 bases). The CDR3 nucleotides are TGTGCCAGCAGCGGTCAAGGGACTTCCTCCTACGAGCAGTACTTC. This sequence encodes CASSGQGTSSYEQYF.